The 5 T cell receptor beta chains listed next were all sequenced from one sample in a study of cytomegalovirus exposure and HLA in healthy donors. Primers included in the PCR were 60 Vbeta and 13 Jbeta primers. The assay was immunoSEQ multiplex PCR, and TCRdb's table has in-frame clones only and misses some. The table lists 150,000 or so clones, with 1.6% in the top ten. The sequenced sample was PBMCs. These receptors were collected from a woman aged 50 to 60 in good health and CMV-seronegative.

The CDR3 spells CASSLQGAEGAFF. DNA of the CDR3: TGCGCCAGCAGCTTACAGGGGGCTGAAGGGGCTTTCTTT. This chain links TRBV4-1 with TRBJ1-1, with TRBD1 identical over 9 bases. V dropped 5 bases and J dropped 11; count of bases not matched to a gene: 9. This CDR3 is built from 13 residues. Germline assignment: CDR1 MGHRA and CDR2 YSYEKL.

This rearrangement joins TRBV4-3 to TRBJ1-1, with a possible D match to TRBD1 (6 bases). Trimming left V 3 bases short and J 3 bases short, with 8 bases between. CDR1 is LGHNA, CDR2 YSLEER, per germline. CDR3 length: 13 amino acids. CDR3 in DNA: TGCGCCAGCAGCCAGGGACACTACACTGAAGCTTTCTTT. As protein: CASSQGHYTEAFF.

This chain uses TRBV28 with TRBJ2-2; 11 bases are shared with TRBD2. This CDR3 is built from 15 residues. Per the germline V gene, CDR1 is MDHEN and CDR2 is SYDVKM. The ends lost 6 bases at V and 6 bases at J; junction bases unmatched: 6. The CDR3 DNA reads TGTGCCAGCAGCCCGCCGGGACTAGCGGCCGGGGAGCTGTTTTTT. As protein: CASSPPGLAAGELFF.

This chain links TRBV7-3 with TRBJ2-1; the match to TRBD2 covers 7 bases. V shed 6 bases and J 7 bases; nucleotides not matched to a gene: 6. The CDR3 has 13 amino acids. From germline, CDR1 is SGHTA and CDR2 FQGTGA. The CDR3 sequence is CASRAGAENEQFF. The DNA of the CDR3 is TGTGCCAGCAGGGCGGGAGCGGAGAATGAGCAGTTCTTC.

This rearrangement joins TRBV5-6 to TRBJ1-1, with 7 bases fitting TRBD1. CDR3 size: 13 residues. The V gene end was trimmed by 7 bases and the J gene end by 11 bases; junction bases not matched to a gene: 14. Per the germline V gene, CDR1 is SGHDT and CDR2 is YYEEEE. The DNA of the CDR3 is TGTGCCAGCGCGGGAGGACAGGCCCCGCGTGCTTTCTTT. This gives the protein CASAGGQAPRAFF.